This T cell receptor beta chain was recovered during a study of blood T cell repertoires in COVID-19. On the study more broadly: The United States, Italy and Spain provided the acute and convalescent COVID-19 samples. Sample material is recorded as cDNA or gDNA derived from T cells, B-cell-depleted T cells, or PBMCs.

Methods used by the authors: Estimation of nucleated cell counts was performed using reference gene primer amplification. Clones were read by immunoSEQ multiplex PCR, and TCRdb kept only the in-frame ones, dropping some. Clonal size and the V and J genes are those of that table, whereas D and trimming came from the DNA. The sample holds around 70,000 clones, around 90% seen once. V lost 3 bases and J 1 base, leaving 8 bases between the germline ends. The CDR3 is 14 amino acids. Germline values: CDR1 KGHSH, CDR2 LQKENI. Note on this clone: The same CDR3 arises from other DNA sequences in this sample as well.

This receptor was obtained from a man in his fifties with acute or convalescent COVID-19. This chain joins TRBV18 and TRBJ2-3; D gene unclear. Sequenced material: peripheral blood. CDR3 protein: CASSPPSGTDTQYF. DNA of the CDR3: TGTGCCAGCTCACCCCCTTCTGGCACAGATACGCAGTATTTT.